A single sample gave rise to the 15 T cell receptor beta chains below, sequenced in a study of CD8+ T cells in alopecia areata. It was cDNA, reverse transcribed from extracted RNA, that served as the sequencing template. The table came from immunoSEQ multiplex PCR; TCRdb's copy has only in-frame clones and leaves some out. The data show more than 150,000 clones, around 58% seen once. Regarding treatment: oral pan-JAK inhibitor, 5-10 mg twice daily. The sample here was CD8+ T cells sorted from blood, taken at week 24, from a patient treated with tofacitinib. Source of these receptors: a human donor with alopecia areata.

Here the CDR3 reads CASSFTGSEQFF. The CDR3 region has the DNA TGTGCCAGCAGCTTTACAGGGAGTGAGCAGTTCTTC. The chain links TRBV5-6 to TRBJ2-1, with a possible D match to TRBD1 (6 bases). The CDR3 loop spans 12 amino acids. Deletions cut 2 bases from V and 9 bases from J, with 9 bases between. CDR1 SGHDT and CDR2 YYEEEE come from the germline V gene.

The V call is TRBV30, the J call TRBJ2-1, with TRBD2 identical over 9 bases. The CDR3 contains 14 residues. Germline assignment: CDR1 GTSNPN and CDR2 SVGIG (reference sequence). V gave up 3 bases and J gave up 6 bases; unmatched junction bases: 6. The DNA for the CDR3 is TGTGCCTGGAGCGCCGGGCGGGGGGGCAATGAGCAGTTCTTC. Translation gives CAWSAGRGGNEQFF.

This clone came up a few times. The chain joins TRBV6-6 to TRBJ2-2; D may match TRBD1 or TRBD2 (5 bases each). In germline, CDR1 is MNHNY, CDR2 SVGAGI (reference sequence). The CDR3 sequence is 16 residues long. Trimming removed 2 bases at V and 0 bases at J, with 10 bases between. This CDR3 reads CASSYRGTSNTGELFF. The CDR3 DNA reads as TGTGCCAGCAGTTACCGTGGGACCTCGAACACCGGGGAGCTGTTTTTT.

V usage is TRBV27 and J usage is TRBJ2-4; the match to TRBD1 covers 7 bases. CDR1 MNHEY and CDR2 SMNVEV come from the germline V gene (reference sequence). CDR3 size: 16 residues. With V trimmed by 4 bases and J by 2 bases, 8 bases remained unmatched. CDR3 sequence (DNA): TGTGCCAGCAGTTCAAGACAGGGTCACTCCAAAAACATTCAGTACTTC. Its protein is CASSSRQGHSKNIQYF.

The chain recombines TRBV15 with TRBJ2-3, with 13 bases identical to TRBD2. V lost 4 bases, J lost 2 bases, and 3 bases stayed unmatched. The CDR3 runs 16 residues. Germline lookup yields CDR1 LNHNV and CDR2 YYDKDF (reference sequence). The CDR3 sequence is CATSMTSGGNTDTQYF. As DNA, the CDR3 is TGTGCCACCAGCATGACTAGCGGGGGGAACACAGATACGCAGTATTTT.

This chain links TRBV7-9 with TRBJ2-7; D tentatively fits TRBD1 or TRBD2 (5 bases each). Germline V gene sequence: CDR1 SEHNR, CDR2 FQNEAQ (reference sequence). The CDR3 is 12 residues long. V dropped 5 bases and J dropped 12 bases, with 17 bases sitting between them. CDR3 in amino acids: CASSQDRGEWYF. CDR3 DNA: TGTGCCAGCAGCCAGGACCGAGGGGAATGGTACTTC. The variable domain in full, completed from reference TRBV7-9 and TRBJ2-7, reads DTGVSQNPRHKITKRGQNVTFRCDPISEHNRLYWYRQTLGQGPEFLTYFQNEAQLEKSRLLSDRFSAERPKGSFSTLEIQRTEQGDSAMYLCASSQDRGEWYFGPGTRLTVT.

This clone has more than one count but fewer than ten. The genes are TRBV23-1 and TRBJ2-3, with D hard to call. TRBV23-1 is recorded as an ORF, its role being uncertain. This CDR3 region has 11 residues. The V end was cut by 6 bases, the J end by 4 bases, with 5 bases between. CDR3 in DNA: TGCGCCAGCAGAGATTCAGATACGCAGTATTTT. Translated: CASRDSDTQYF.

The rearrangement uses TRBV5-1 and TRBJ2-5; 8 bases fit TRBD2. The CDR3 runs 16 residues. Germline CDR1 SGHRS, CDR2 YFSETQ. J was trimmed by 5 bases and V by 1 base; bases with no gene match: 10. The chain's CDR3 is CASSLRGGTRGETQYF. DNA for the CDR3: TGCGCCAGCAGCTTGCGTGGCGGGACTAGGGGGGAGACCCAGTACTTC. Filled out from reference TRBV5-1 and TRBJ2-5, the complete variable domain reads KAGVTQTPRYLIKTRGQQVTLSCSPISGHRSVSWYQQTPGQGLQFLFEYFSETQRNKGNFPGRFSGRQFSNSRSEMNVSTLELGDSALYLCASSLRGGTRGETQYFGPGTRLLVL.

The chain carries TRBV29-1 and TRBJ2-7; no clear D gene. There are 13 residues in the CDR3. Trimming cost V 0 bases and J 0 bases, with 6 bases left between them. Germline V CDR1 and CDR2: SQVTM, ANQGSEA. In DNA form, the CDR3 reads TGCAGCGTTGAAGATCTAAACTCCTACGAGCAGTACTTC. It codes for CSVEDLNSYEQYF.

The V call is TRBV7-2, the J call TRBJ2-1; D might be TRBD2 (7 bases). The V gene's germline CDR1 is SGHTA and CDR2 FQGNSA. V was pared by 10 bases and J by 0 bases, with 19 bases between. The CDR3 totals 16 residues. The CDR3 coding sequence is TGTGCCATCCAGGGGCGTACGGGGGGCTCCTACAATGAGCAGTTCTTC. Translating gives CAIQGRTGGSYNEQFF.

The chain links TRBV30 to TRBJ1-1; D gene uncertain. V shed 1 base and J shed 7 bases, with 13 bases lying between them. This CDR3 has 13 amino acids. Germline lookup yields CDR1 GTSNPN and CDR2 SVGIG (reference sequence). For the CDR3, the DNA is TGTGCCTGGAGTGGTGACCGCATATATGAAGCTTTCTTT. This translates into CAWSGDRIYEAFF.

This clone was detected only a few times. This sequence joins TRBV27 and TRBJ2-3; a weak D match, TRBD2 (5 bases). The V end lost 4 bases, the J end lost 2 bases, and 16 bases lay between the germline ends. Germline V gives CDR1 MNHEY, CDR2 SMNVEV (reference sequence). The CDR3 length is 16 residues. In nucleotides, the CDR3 is TGTGCCAGCAGTTCCCCGGGATCACGTTTCACAGATACGCAGTATTTT. It yields the protein CASSSPGSRFTDTQYF.

The V and J genes are TRBV4-1 and TRBJ1-1; D gene uncertain. V lost 1 base to trimming and J lost 2 bases, with 5 bases between them. Germline V CDR1 and CDR2: MGHRA, YSYEKL. CDR3 length equals 13 residues. The chain's CDR3 is CASSQVSNTEAFF. CDR3 DNA: TGCGCCAGCAGCCAAGTTTCTAACACTGAAGCTTTCTTT.

The chain links TRBV30 to TRBJ1-1; D unclear. The CDR3 contains 15 residues. The germline V gene encodes CDR1 GTSNPN and CDR2 SVGIG (reference sequence). Trimming left V 3 bases short and J 2 bases short, with 16 bases between. The CDR3 loop is CAWSRTGRENTEAFF. For the CDR3, the DNA is TGTGCCTGGAGCAGGACCGGGCGAGAAAACACTGAAGCTTTCTTT.

This chain joins TRBV25-1 and TRBJ2-5; a weak D match, TRBD2 (7 bases). Per germline, CDR1 MGHDK and CDR2 SYGVNS. CDR3 size: 14 residues. The V end lost 6 bases, the J end lost 5 bases, and 16 bases lay between the germline ends. The chain's CDR3 is CASSEAGRGETQYF. In DNA, the CDR3 is TGTGCCAGCAGCGAAGCGGGGAGGGGGGAGACCCAGTACTTC.